This TCR beta chain appears in the sequencing data of a study of T cell repertoires in cytomegalovirus infection. A single record per CDR3 protein comes from TCRdb applying MiXCR to the reads. The sample shows some 920,000 distinct CDR3 sequences, approximately 32% of them seen only once. Concerning this clonotype: No antigen is known for it.

This CDR3 comprises 14 residues. The germline V gene encodes CDR1 SQVTM and CDR2 ANQGSEA. Trimming shortened V by 6 bases and J by 4 bases, and 18 bases separated the two germline ends. The chain links TRBV29-1 to TRBJ1-1, with TRBD1 as a possible D gene (5 bases). Sequenced here: cultured CD8+ T cells from PBMCs, sampled from culture after CMV antigen stimulation. This receptor was identified in a human donor in good health (CMV status not recorded). Some clones in this sample may be carry-over from other donors' samples. CDR3 nucleotides: TGCAGCGTGAGGGGAGGGACGGGCGGCACTGAAGCTTTCTTT. This sequence encodes CSVRGGTGGTEAFF.